This section outlines one T cell receptor beta chain sequence together with its context. V was pared by 2 bases and J by 8 bases, with 21 bases between. Looked up from germline, CDR1 is KGHSH and CDR2 is LQKENI. The CDR3 is 16 residues long. The sample is drawn from a study of identifying expanded T cells in peripheral blood. Method: immunoSEQ multiplex PCR; TCRdb's copy keeps in-frame clones and lacks some. The sample shows around 82,000 clones, less than 90% of them seen only once. No infections or other immune events were documented during collection. V is TRBV18 and J is TRBJ1-1, with D perhaps matching TRBD1 (6 bases). The source of this sequence is a person aged 18 to 70 in good health. Sequenced material: blood. This CDR3 is CASSPLGGPNRAEAFF. The CDR3 nucleotides are TGTGCCAGCTCACCATTGGGGGGGCCGAATAGGGCAGAAGCTTTCTTT.